What follows are 22 T cell receptor beta chains derived from one specimen sequenced in a study of blood T cell repertoires in COVID-19. Assay: immunoSEQ multiplex PCR; the TCRdb copy retains only in-frame clones and omits some. This table has 45,000 to 65,000 clones, about 80% appearing once. The sample was peripheral blood. The origin of the receptors is a man aged 60-69 years with acute or convalescent COVID-19.

The chain has TRBV19 and TRBJ1-1; 7 bases align to TRBD1. V was pared by 6 bases and J by 0 bases, with 1 base of the junction left unmatched. The CDR3 covers 13 residues. Germline assignment: CDR1 LNHDA and CDR2 SQIVND (reference sequence). In DNA, the CDR3 is TGTGCCAGTAGCAGGGGGTTGAACACTGAAGCTTTCTTT. The encoded protein is CASSRGLNTEAFF.

The V gene is TRBV7-3, the J gene TRBJ2-1, with D possibly being TRBD1 (5 bases). V shed 8 bases and J shed 8 bases, with 19 bases lying between them. CDR3 length: 14 amino acids. Germline loops: CDR1 SGHTA, CDR2 FQGTGA. CDR3 bases: TGTGCCAGCGGGATAGGTACAGGTGTCGATGAGCAGTTCTTC. Its protein is CASGIGTGVDEQFF.

This chain joins TRBV13 and TRBJ2-7; a possible D gene is TRBD1 (6 bases). V lost 5 bases and J lost 3, with 11 bases in between. The CDR3 covers 13 residues. Germline values: CDR1 PRHDT, CDR2 FYEKMQ (reference sequence). The CDR3 sequence is CASSAFRGYEQYF. DNA for the CDR3: TGTGCCAGCAGCGCGTTCAGGGGCTACGAGCAGTACTTC.

V gene TRBV18 combines with J gene TRBJ1-1; D not resolved. This CDR3 contains 14 residues. The germline CDR1 and CDR2 sequences are KGHSH and LQKENI. Trimming shortened V by 2 bases and J by 0 bases, and 7 bases separated the two germline ends. The chain's CDR3 is CASSPTVMNTEAFF. CDR3 DNA: TGTGCCAGCTCACCAACGGTCATGAACACTGAAGCTTTCTTT.

This rearrangement joins TRBV28 to TRBJ1-1, with 7 bases aligning to TRBD1. The V segment lost 6 bases and the J segment 2 bases; nucleotides outside the gene matches: 9. CDR3 length: 15 residues. Germline-derived CDR1 and CDR2 are MDHEN and SYDVKM. The CDR3 bases are TGTGCCAGCAGACCTGACAGGGCCCTTAACACTGAAGCTTTCTTT. This codes for CASRPDRALNTEAFF.

This chain uses TRBV11-3 with TRBJ1-2; D ambiguous. This CDR3 is 10 amino acids long. Germline CDR1 and CDR2: SGHNT and YENEEA. V was cut by 3 bases and J by 7 bases, with 3 bases left in between. CDR3 region: CASSFSGYTF. CDR3 nucleotides: TGTGCCAGCAGCTTCTCTGGCTACACCTTC.

The chain employs TRBV18 and TRBJ1-1, with a tentative D call TRBD1 (5 bases). CDR1 KGHSH and CDR2 LQKENI come from the germline V gene. Trimming took off 4 bases at V and 2 bases at J, with 11 bases between the two ends. CDR3 size: 14 residues. DNA for the CDR3: TGTGCCAGCTCACGGCAGGGCCCCAACACTGAAGCTTTCTTT. Protein sequence: CASSRQGPNTEAFF.

The table lists this clone with a count of one. The chain couples TRBV7-8 to TRBJ1-2; possible D gene TRBD1, 6 bases. This CDR3 comprises 14 residues. Trimming stripped 1 base from V and 5 bases from J, with 11 bases between. In germline, CDR1 is SGHVS, CDR2 FQNEAQ. Written as DNA, the CDR3 is TGTGCCAGCAGCTTAGGTTCGACAGGTTATGGCTACACCTTC. This encodes CASSLGSTGYGYTF.

This clone was counted once. The rearrangement uses TRBV30 and TRBJ2-7; 7 nucleotides line up with TRBD2. Germline V gene sequence: CDR1 GTSNPN, CDR2 SVGIG (reference sequence). V shed 0 bases, J shed 2 bases, and the junction held 7 bases outside the gene matches. The length of the CDR3 is 15 residues. In DNA, the CDR3 is TGTGCCTGGAGTGTACGCCTAGCGGAGGCCTACGAGCAGTACTTC. It is translated as CAWSVRLAEAYEQYF.

The chain has TRBV5-1 and TRBJ2-1; 8 nucleotides match TRBD2. The V gene end was trimmed by 1 base and the J gene end by 5 bases; junction bases not matched to a gene: 8. Germline V gives CDR1 SGHRS, CDR2 YFSETQ. The CDR3 has 16 residues. The CDR3 DNA sequence: TGCGCCAGCAGCTTGCCGTCGACTAGCGCGAACAATGAGCAGTTCTTC. Translated: CASSLPSTSANNEQFF.

This clone was seen a few times. This chain links TRBV14 with TRBJ2-3; a weak D match, TRBD1 (5 bases). Germline CDR1 SGHDN, CDR2 FVKESK. Trimming cost V 0 bases and J 4 bases, with 8 bases left between them. The CDR3 extends over 14 amino acids. CDR3 amino acids: CASSQDRQSDTQYF. The DNA of the CDR3 is TGTGCCAGCAGCCAAGACCGACAGTCAGATACGCAGTATTTT.

The genes are TRBV7-8 and TRBJ2-7, with D perhaps TRBD1 (5 bases). The V gene lost 8 bases and the J gene lost 0 bases, with 11 bases spanning the gap. There are 13 residues in the CDR3. The germline CDR1 and CDR2 sequences are SGHVS and FQNEAQ. The CDR3 here is CASADSYSYEQYF. The CDR3 DNA is TGTGCCAGCGCCGACAGTTACTCCTACGAGCAGTACTTC.

This chain uses TRBV5-1 with TRBJ2-7; 9 bases are a match to TRBD1. The CDR3 totals 14 residues. Germline V CDR1 and CDR2: SGHRS, YFSETQ. The V segment lost 3 bases and the J segment 1 base; nucleotides outside the gene matches: 2. Here the CDR3 reads CASSWGTGSYEQYF. Written as DNA, the CDR3 is TGCGCCAGCAGCTGGGGGACAGGGTCCTACGAGCAGTACTTC.

The chain joins TRBV18 to TRBJ2-6, with 9 bases aligning to TRBD2. Germline values: CDR1 KGHSH, CDR2 LQKENI. Losses at the gene ends were 2 bases for V and 0 bases for J; bases not matched to a gene: 5. There are 18 residues in the CDR3. The CDR3 loop is CASSPIIAGDSGANVLTF. As DNA, the CDR3 is TGTGCCAGCTCACCAATAATAGCGGGGGACTCTGGGGCCAACGTCCTGACTTTC.

This clone was found once. V usage is TRBV19 and J usage is TRBJ1-1, with no clear D. Germline V gene sequence: CDR1 LNHDA, CDR2 SQIVND (reference sequence). This CDR3 is 14 amino acids long. V was pared by 7 bases and J by 2 bases, with 14 bases between. The CDR3 here is CASNQGRVNTEAFF. CDR3 DNA sequence: TGTGCCAGTAACCAAGGGAGGGTCAACACTGAAGCTTTCTTT. Looking up the rest from reference TRBV19 and TRBJ1-1 gives the full variable domain: DGGITQSPKYLFRKEGQNVTLSCEQNLNHDAMYWYRQDPGQGLRLIYYSQIVNDFQKGDIAEGYSVSREKKESFPLTVTSAQKNPTAFYLCASNQGRVNTEAFFGQGTRLTVV.

V gene TRBV6-6 combines with J gene TRBJ2-7; TRBD2 matches at 9 bases. Germline loops: CDR1 MNHNY, CDR2 SVGAGI (reference sequence). J lost 3 bases, V lost 7 bases, and 7 bases had no gene match. This CDR3 contains 14 residues. The CDR3 loop is CASKRGAPIYEQYF. CDR3 DNA sequence: TGTGCCAGCAAGCGGGGGGCTCCAATCTACGAGCAGTACTTC.

The CDR3 coding sequence is TGCGCCAGCAGGTTACTCAACCAGAACACTGAAGCTTTCTTT. It encodes CASRLLNQNTEAFF. The chain is built from TRBV5-1 and TRBJ1-1, with D unclear. Trimming removed 5 bases from V and 1 base from J, with 12 bases in between. Germline lookup yields CDR1 SGHRS and CDR2 YFSETQ. The CDR3 contains 14 residues.

The rearrangement joins TRBV24-1 to TRBJ2-7; no definite D call. V was pared by 3 bases and J by 5 bases, with 10 bases between. This CDR3 is built from 13 residues. In germline, CDR1 is KGHDR, CDR2 SFDVKD. The CDR3: CATSDTDLDEQYF. CDR3 nucleotides: TGTGCCACCAGTGATACCGACCTAGACGAGCAGTACTTC.

This rearrangement joins TRBV6-5 to TRBJ1-1, with TRBD1 identical over 8 bases. The CDR3 sequence is 14 residues long. V gave up 8 bases and J gave up 2 bases; unmatched junction bases: 7. Germline V gene data show CDR1 as MNHEY and CDR2 as SVGAGI. The CDR3 region is CASHDDRGNTEAFF. The CDR3 DNA follows: TGTGCCAGCCATGACGACAGGGGAAACACTGAAGCTTTCTTT.

The V call is TRBV5-1, the J call TRBJ1-2; 7 bases line up with TRBD1. The germline gives CDR1 SGHRS, CDR2 YFSETQ. The CDR3 loop spans 15 amino acids. V lost 0 bases to trimming and J lost 4 bases; unmatched junction nucleotides: 6. The CDR3 is CASSLETGSVYGYTF. CDR3 coding DNA: TGCGCCAGCAGCTTGGAGACAGGGTCGGTCTATGGCTACACCTTC.

The CDR3 DNA reads TGTGCCAGCAGCTTTCGGGGTGTCGGAGGGTCAGATACGCAGTATTTT. Its protein product is CASSFRGVGGSDTQYF. This sequence joins TRBV5-6 and TRBJ2-3, with D perhaps matching TRBD2 (6 bases). The CDR3 has 16 residues. Trimming removed 2 bases from V and 4 bases from J, with 17 bases in between. Germline V gives CDR1 SGHDT, CDR2 YYEEEE.

The chain links TRBV4-2 to TRBJ2-5; weak D call: TRBD2 (7 bases). The V end lost 0 bases, the J end lost 5 bases, and 19 bases lay between the germline ends. The CDR3 length is 17 residues. Germline V gene data show CDR1 as LGHNA and CDR2 as YNFKEQ. CDR3 DNA sequence: TGTGCCAGCAGCCAAGAAGAATGGGGGGGGGCCGAGGAGACCCAGTACTTC. Translation: CASSQEEWGGAEETQYF.